This entry lists 17 T cell receptor beta chains sequenced from one sample in a study of blood T cell repertoires in COVID-19. Generated by immunoSEQ multiplex PCR, the TCRdb table keeps only in-frame clones and is missing some. The top ten hold about 5% of the sample, which has 140,000 or so clones, roughly 77% seen once. What was sequenced was peripheral blood. These receptors all stem from a woman aged 65 to 85 with COVID-19, enrolled during active disease.

The J gene is TRBJ1-2, the V gene TRBV19, with 7 bases matching TRBD1. The CDR3 sequence is 12 residues long. V lost 7 bases and J lost 5; bases outside the gene matches: 4. Germline CDR1 and CDR2: LNHDA and SQIVND (reference sequence). In DNA, the CDR3 is TGTGCCAGTAAAAACAGGGGATATGGCTACACCTTC. It encodes CASKNRGYGYTF.

The chain employs TRBV27 and TRBJ2-5, with 7 bases fitting TRBD1. The CDR3 is 12 amino acids. Germline CDR1 reads MNHEY; CDR2 reads SMNVEV (reference sequence). Trimming took 6 bases from V and 5 from J; bases not matched to a gene: 3. The CDR3 coding sequence is TGTGCCAGCAGGACAGGGTGGGAGACCCAGTACTTC. This codes for CASRTGWETQYF.

V and J are TRBV18 and TRBJ2-5, with 10 bases that match TRBD1. Germline V gene lookup returns CDR1 KGHSH and CDR2 LQKENI. The CDR3 contains 16 residues. Unmatched junction bases numbered 14, after V lost 6 bases and J lost 7 bases. The CDR3 DNA reads as TGTGCCAGCTCGCGGGACAGGGGACAACTCTGGGGGACCCAGTACTTC. Its translation is CASSRDRGQLWGTQYF.

A note on this clone: The same CDR3 arises from other DNA sequences in this sample as well. This chain uses TRBV7-9 with TRBJ1-1; 9 positions agree with TRBD1. The CDR3 contains 15 residues. Germline trimming cut 2 bases from V and 1 base from J; bases unmatched to any gene: 2. Germline values: CDR1 SEHNR, CDR2 FQNEAQ (reference sequence). The CDR3 DNA reads as TGTGCCAGCAGCTTAACGGGACAGGGGAACACTGAAGCTTTCTTT. It translates to CASSLTGQGNTEAFF.

The genes are TRBV23-1 and TRBJ1-6; TRBD1 is a possible D gene (6 bases). TRBV23-1 qualifies as an ORF whose function is uncertain. Deletions cut 3 bases from V and 9 bases from J, with 15 bases between. The CDR3 runs to 15 residues. The chain's CDR3 is CASSQFRQEGSPLHF. CDR3 nucleotides: TGCGCCAGCAGTCAGTTTAGACAGGAAGGTTCACCCCTCCACTTT.

This sequence joins TRBV3-1 (or the pseudogene TRBV3-2) and TRBJ1-3, with D perhaps matching TRBD1 (5 bases). Trimming cost V 0 bases and J 2 bases, with 8 bases left between them. Germline CDR1 reads LGHDT; CDR2 reads YNNKEL (reference sequence). The CDR3 length is 15 residues. CDR3 in DNA: TGTGCCAGCAGCCAAGAGGCCAGGGCTGGAAACACCATATATTTT. The encoded protein is CASSQEARAGNTIYF.

This clone has just a few counts. This chain uses TRBV19 with TRBJ2-1; 7 bases map to TRBD1. Unmatched junction bases numbered 8, after V lost 1 base and J lost 8 bases. Germline assignment: CDR1 LNHDA and CDR2 SQIVND (reference sequence). The CDR3 contains 15 residues. The CDR3 DNA reads TGTGCCAGTAGTATAGTGAGGGGGCCTACCGATGAGCAGTTCTTC. Amino acids: CASSIVRGPTDEQFF.

The chain uses TRBV2 and TRBJ1-2; no definite D call. The CDR3 sequence is 12 residues long. The V gene's germline CDR1 is SNHLY and CDR2 FYNNEI. Between the trimmed V and J ends, which lost 11 bases and 8 bases, there was a span of 18 bases. The CDR3 is CASVEGAGGYTF. Here the CDR3 DNA reads TGTGCCTCCGTAGAGGGAGCGGGGGGCTACACCTTC.

The J gene is TRBJ1-2, the V gene TRBV28; 9 positions match TRBD1. J gave up 6 bases and V 5 bases, and 7 bases lay outside the gene matches. CDR1 and CDR2 from the germline V gene are MDHEN and SYDVKM. The CDR3 spans 14 residues. The CDR3 is CASSPGQGGHGYTF. CDR3 nucleotides: TGTGCCAGCAGTCCGGGACAGGGAGGCCATGGCTACACCTTC.

The gene calls are TRBV3-1 (or the pseudogene TRBV3-2) and TRBJ1-3; D is perhaps TRBD1 (5 bases). V was pared by 1 base and J by 0 bases, with 22 bases between. Per the germline V gene, CDR1 is LGHDT and CDR2 is YNNKEL (reference sequence). The CDR3 extends over 20 amino acids. The CDR3 DNA reads as TGTGCCAGCAGCCAAGTAATTAACTCCCCGACAGCCCGCTCTGGAAACACCATATATTTT. This codes for CASSQVINSPTARSGNTIYF.

The chain combines TRBV4-2 with TRBJ2-3; 8 nucleotides line up with TRBD1. The junction had 10 bases not matched to a gene; V was cut back by 1 base and J by 4 bases. The CDR3 consists of 17 residues. CDR1 and CDR2 (germline): LGHNA, YNFKEQ. CDR3 bases: TGTGCCAGCAGCCAAGGGTCACAGGGGGGCCACGCAGATACGCAGTATTTT. It codes for CASSQGSQGGHADTQYF.

The genes are TRBV3-1 (or the pseudogene TRBV3-2) and TRBJ1-1, with a weak D call TRBD1 (6 bases). This CDR3 has 18 residues. CDR1 and CDR2 from the germline V gene are LGHDT and YNNKEL (reference sequence). V shed 0 bases and J shed 1 base, with 18 bases lying between them. The DNA of the CDR3 is TGTGCCAGCAGCCAAGAGACGCGCGGGGGCTTTGGGAACACTGAAGCTTTCTTT. It encodes CASSQETRGGFGNTEAFF.

The chain couples TRBV28 to TRBJ1-2; no clear D gene. The CDR3 has 13 residues. Trimming removed 4 bases at V and 5 bases at J, with 11 bases between. The germline gives CDR1 MDHEN, CDR2 SYDVKM. CDR3 sequence (DNA): TGTGCCAGCAGTTCATCGAGGAGGTATGGCTACACCTTC. Its translation: CASSSSRRYGYTF.

J is TRBJ2-7 and V is TRBV6-6; D call uncertain. This CDR3 comprises 12 residues. In germline, CDR1 is MNHNY, CDR2 SVGAGI (reference sequence). The germline V and J ends were trimmed by 4 bases and 0 bases, with 4 bases remaining between them. The CDR3 DNA follows: TGTGCCAGCAGTTCTAACTCCTACGAGCAGTACTTC. Translating gives CASSSNSYEQYF.

This clone showed up just a few times. In nucleotides, the CDR3 is TGCAGTGCTTGGGACAGCTACGAGCAGTACTTC. Translating gives CSAWDSYEQYF. This chain joins TRBV20-1 and TRBJ2-7; TRBD1 matches at 7 bases. The V and J ends lost 5 bases and 3 bases, in that order; junction bases with no gene match: 1. Looked up from germline, CDR1 is DFQATT and CDR2 is SNEGSKA (reference sequence). This CDR3 is built from 11 residues.

This rearrangement joins TRBV5-5 to TRBJ2-5; 7 bases line up with TRBD1. The CDR3 covers 14 residues. Germline CDR1 is SGHKS and CDR2 is YYEKEE (reference sequence). Germline trimming cut 4 bases from V and 4 bases from J; bases unmatched to any gene: 7. The CDR3 region is CASSRTGPGETQYF. Written as DNA, the CDR3 is TGTGCCAGCAGCAGGACAGGTCCCGGAGAGACCCAGTACTTC.

The chain combines TRBV5-4 with TRBJ2-5, with TRBD2 as a possible D gene (5 bases). Trimming shortened V by 1 base and J by 3 bases, and 7 bases separated the two germline ends. This CDR3 is 13 amino acids long. Germline values: CDR1 SGHNT, CDR2 YYREEE (reference sequence). For the CDR3, the DNA is TGTGCCAGCAGCTTGCCGGGGAAAGAGACCCAGTACTTC. Amino acids: CASSLPGKETQYF.